Detailed here is one T cell receptor beta chain. TCRdb keeps only in-frame clones here, not all; method: immunoSEQ multiplex PCR. The repertoire consists of around 83,000 clones, with around 90% occurring once and the leading ten covering 0.39%. The data derive from a study of technical replicates of blood from a handful of donors. Germline CDR1 reads MNHNS; CDR2 reads SASEGT. J was trimmed by 5 bases and V by 0 bases; bases with no gene match: 8. This CDR3 region has 16 residues. The gene calls are TRBV6-1 and TRBJ1-2; 8 nucleotides align to TRBD1. This clonotype was sampled from a human donor in good health. Some clones in this sample may be carry-over from other donors' samples. Sequencing input: T cells isolated from PBMCs. The CDR3 here is CASSEASGGAPYGYTF. Written as DNA, the CDR3 is TGTGCCAGCAGTGAAGCGTCAGGGGGCGCCCCTTATGGCTACACCTTC.